This T cell receptor beta chain was obtained from a study of blood T cell repertoires in COVID-19. Across the study: Acute and convalescent COVID-19 samples came from the United States, Italy and Spain. Sources were T cells, B-cell-depleted T cells, or PBMCs; the material itself was cDNA or gDNA.

This clone was detected a few times. Authors' methods: Researchers report that nucleated cell counts were estimated from reference gene primer amplification. Using immunoSEQ multiplex PCR, the repertoire was profiled, and TCRdb retains in-frame clones only, with some absent. V, J and clone size derive from that table, while D and trimming were established from the DNA sequence. The sample consists of under 300,000 clones, 84% of them appearing once. The CDR3 consists of 13 residues. V shed 0 bases and J shed 2 bases, with 5 bases lying between them. Germline V gene data show CDR1 as SGHDT and CDR2 as YYEEEE.

The sequenced sample consisted of peripheral blood. The TCR sequence derives from a middle-aged woman who had recovered from COVID-19. V is TRBV5-6 and J is TRBJ1-2; no clear D gene. CDR3 loop: CASSLGRNYGYTF. The CDR3 DNA reads as TGTGCCAGCAGCTTGGGCAGAAACTATGGCTACACCTTC.